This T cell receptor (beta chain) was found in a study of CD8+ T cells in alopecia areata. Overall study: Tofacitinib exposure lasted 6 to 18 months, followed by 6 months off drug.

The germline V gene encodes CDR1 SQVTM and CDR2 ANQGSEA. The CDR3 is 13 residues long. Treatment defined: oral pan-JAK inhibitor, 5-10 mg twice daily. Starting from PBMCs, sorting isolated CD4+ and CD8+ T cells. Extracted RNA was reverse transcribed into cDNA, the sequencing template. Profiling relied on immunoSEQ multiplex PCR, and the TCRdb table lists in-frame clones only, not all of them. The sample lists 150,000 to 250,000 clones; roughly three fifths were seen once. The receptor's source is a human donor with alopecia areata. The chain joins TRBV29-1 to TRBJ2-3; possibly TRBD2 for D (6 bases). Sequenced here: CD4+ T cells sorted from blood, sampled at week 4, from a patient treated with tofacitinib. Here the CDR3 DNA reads TGCAGTGCCGGGACTTTCAACACAGATACGCAGTATTTT. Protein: CSAGTFNTDTQYF.